The 7 T cell receptor beta chains given below trace back to one sample, sequenced in a study of blood T cell repertoires in COVID-19. Sequenced by immunoSEQ multiplex PCR; TCRdb stores in-frame clones only, minus some. The table records approximately 260,000 clones, approximately 88% of them present only once. Material: peripheral blood. These receptors all come from a woman in her 70s with COVID-19, enrolled during active disease.

The rearrangement uses TRBV19 and TRBJ2-4, with TRBD2 matching over 10 bases. Trimming removed 3 bases from V and 6 bases from J; junction bases left unmatched: 8. The CDR3 runs to 16 residues. The germline V gene encodes CDR1 LNHDA and CDR2 SQIVND (reference sequence). The CDR3 loop is CASSISQLAGLNIQYF. The CDR3 DNA follows: TGTGCCAGTAGTATTAGCCAACTAGCGGGGTTAAACATTCAGTACTTC.

V usage is TRBV4-3 and J usage is TRBJ2-1; 8 bases line up with TRBD2. The trim removed 4 bases at V and 0 bases at J, leaving 11 bases unmatched. The V gene's germline CDR1 is LGHNA and CDR2 YSLEER. The CDR3 has 18 residues. The CDR3 bases are TGCGCCAGCAGCCTCCACCCCTCAACTAGCGGCTCCTACAATGAGCAGTTCTTC. Its protein is CASSLHPSTSGSYNEQFF.

The chain couples TRBV6-6 to TRBJ2-7; D perhaps matches TRBD1 (6 bases). This CDR3 region has 16 residues. Germline-derived CDR1 and CDR2 are MNHNY and SVGAGI (reference sequence). The ends were cut back, 4 bases at V and 3 bases at J, with 19 bases in the middle. The CDR3 loop reads CASSSGPGIQGYEQYF. In nucleotides, the CDR3 is TGTGCCAGCAGTTCGGGCCCGGGGATACAGGGCTACGAGCAGTACTTC.

This chain connects TRBV7-9 to TRBJ2-1; TRBD2 aligns across 8 bases. The CDR3 sequence is 13 residues long. Per germline, CDR1 SEHNR and CDR2 FQNEAQ (reference sequence). Trimming cost V 5 bases and J 6 bases; bases outside gene matches: 3. In DNA form, the CDR3 reads TGTGCCAGCAGCCCCGGGACTAGCAATGAGCAGTTCTTC. This sequence encodes CASSPGTSNEQFF.

This sequence joins TRBV18 and TRBJ2-1; TRBD2 aligns across 8 bases. The germline V gene encodes CDR1 KGHSH and CDR2 LQKENI. The CDR3 sequence is 16 residues long. V trimming: 6 bases; J trimming: 7 bases; junction bases outside the gene matches: 14. The CDR3 spells CASSPKGAGVENEQFF. The CDR3 DNA reads as TGTGCCAGCTCCCCTAAGGGAGCGGGAGTTGAGAATGAGCAGTTCTTC.

Here the CDR3 reads CASREGQGNTEAFF. CDR3 DNA sequence: TGCGCCAGCCGCGAGGGACAGGGGAACACTGAAGCTTTCTTT. The rearrangement links TRBV5-1 to TRBJ1-1, with TRBD1 matching over 9 bases. CDR3 length equals 14 residues. Trimming cost V 7 bases and J 1 base; bases outside gene matches: 5. Germline loops: CDR1 SGHRS, CDR2 YFSETQ.

This chain uses TRBV7-2 with TRBJ2-1; D might be TRBD1 (5 bases). The CDR3 length is 15 residues. Germline CDR1 SGHTA, CDR2 FQGNSA. The ends were cut back, 7 bases at V and 0 bases at J, with 13 bases in the middle. CDR3 nucleotide sequence: TGTGCCAGCAACCGCAGGGTCCCCTCCTACAATGAGCAGTTCTTC. This sequence encodes CASNRRVPSYNEQFF.